The 17 T cell receptor beta chains below were found in one sample sequenced in a study of cytomegalovirus exposure and HLA in healthy donors. PCR was performed using 60 Vbeta and 13 Jbeta primers. Here immunoSEQ multiplex PCR was the method, and the copy in TCRdb shows in-frame clones only, minus some. The sample yields about 190,000 clones, 65% to 85% seen once. The specimen was PBMCs. Receptors were obtained from a woman between 18 and 29 years old in good health and CMV-seronegative.

The J gene is TRBJ1-4, the V gene TRBV28; TRBD1 might be the D (5 bases). The germline V gene encodes CDR1 MDHEN and CDR2 SYDVKM. V dropped 6 bases and J dropped 13 bases, with 12 bases sitting between them. This CDR3 has 11 amino acids. The CDR3 nucleotides are TGTGCCAGCAGCGCAGGGTCGGGACTGTTTTTT. The encoded protein is CASSAGSGLFF.

The V and J genes are TRBV7-9 and TRBJ2-7; D is unresolved. The CDR3 contains 11 residues. Trimming left V 5 bases short and J 4 bases short, with 6 bases between. Germline V CDR1 and CDR2: SEHNR, FQNEAQ (reference sequence). The DNA for the CDR3 is TGTGCCAGCAGCCGAGCGTACGAGCAGTACTTC. This sequence encodes CASSRAYEQYF. Full variable domain (missing parts from reference TRBV7-9 and TRBJ2-7): DTGVSQNPRHKITKRGQNVTFRCDPISEHNRLYWYRQTLGQGPEFLTYFQNEAQLEKSRLLSDRFSAERPKGSFSTLEIQRTEQGDSAMYLCASSRAYEQYFGPGTRLTVT.

The V call is TRBV7-6, the J call TRBJ2-7; weak D call: TRBD1 (6 bases). Between the trimmed V and J ends, which lost 5 bases and 3 bases, there was a span of 23 bases. Germline lookup yields CDR1 SGHVS and CDR2 FNYEAQ. This CDR3 is built from 17 residues. CDR3 sequence reads: CASSLRPTKQGIYEQYF. CDR3 DNA sequence: TGTGCCAGCAGCCTACGACCAACTAAACAGGGAATCTACGAGCAGTACTTC.

Only a few counts were recorded for this clone. This rearrangement joins TRBV28 to TRBJ2-7; a weak D match, TRBD1 (6 bases). The germline V gene has CDR1 MDHEN and CDR2 SYDVKM. The V and J ends lost 7 bases and 0 bases respectively, with 13 bases between them. CDR3 size: 14 residues. CDR3: CASIDRLSSYEQYF. CDR3 bases: TGTGCCAGCATAGACAGGCTCAGCTCCTACGAGCAGTACTTC.

A note on this clone: The germline gene is not matched at one end of the junction; a read error may be the cause. V gene TRBV7-9 combines with J gene TRBJ1-6, with D possibly being TRBD1 (6 bases). Germline V lookup: CDR1 SEHNR, CDR2 FQNEAQ (reference sequence). The CDR3 runs 15 residues. The CDR3 loop reads CSSSSRTDLNSPLHF. CDR3 bases: TGTTCCAGCAGCTCTCGGACAGATCTCAATTCACCCCTCCACTTT.

The gene calls are TRBV19 and TRBJ1-5, with D perhaps matching TRBD1 (6 bases). The CDR3 is 14 amino acids. In germline, CDR1 is LNHDA, CDR2 SQIVND (reference sequence). V was clipped by 5 bases and J by 7 bases, with 15 bases between them. Here the CDR3 DNA reads TGTGCCAGTAGTGAACAGGGAAGTGTACAGCCCCAGCATTTT. Protein: CASSEQGSVQPQHF. The whole variable domain, filled in from reference TRBV19 and TRBJ1-5, reads DGGITQSPKYLFRKEGQNVTLSCEQNLNHDAMYWYRQDPGQGLRLIYYSQIVNDFQKGDIAEGYSVSREKKESFPLTVTSAQKNPTAFYLCASSEQGSVQPQHFGDGTRLSIL.

The genes are TRBV19 and TRBJ1-4; the D gene is possibly TRBD1 (5 bases). The germline gives CDR1 LNHDA, CDR2 SQIVND (reference sequence). V lost 9 bases, J lost 6 bases, and 11 bases lay in between. This CDR3 is 12 amino acids long. The chain's CDR3 is CASRDYDEKLFF. The DNA for the CDR3 is TGTGCCAGCCGGGACTACGATGAAAAACTGTTTTTT.

This clone has just a few counts. It is unclear where the CDR3 begins or ends on the DNA, so no DNA is shown, and the CDR3 is as TCRdb lists it. The chain carries TRBV27 and TRBJ1-1; the table gives TRBD1 as D, unverified against the DNA. The CDR3 is 15 amino acids in total, end residues counted. Germline CDR1 reads MNHEY; CDR2 reads SMNVEV (reference sequence). CDR3 amino acids: CASSSSDRKNTEAFF.

The chain recombines TRBV7-9 with TRBJ1-3; a weak D match, TRBD1 (5 bases). CDR1 SEHNR and CDR2 FQNEAQ come from the germline V gene (reference sequence). CDR3 length: 18 residues. V lost 1 base, J lost 4 bases, and 20 bases lay in between. Here the CDR3 DNA reads TGTGCCAGCAGCTTAGACCCTTTCGGGGGAATAGAAGGAAACACCATATATTTT. Translating it yields CASSLDPFGGIEGNTIYF.

The CDR3 region is CASSKTGWGNEKLFF. The CDR3 DNA follows: TGTGCCAGCAGCAAGACAGGATGGGGCAATGAAAAACTGTTTTTT. The chain recombines TRBV7-2 with TRBJ1-4; possible D gene TRBD1, 6 bases. The CDR3 contains 15 residues. Trimming stripped 5 bases from V and 5 bases from J, with 15 bases between. The germline CDR1 and CDR2 sequences are SGHTA and FQGNSA.

In its sample, this clone was seen a few times. The rearrangement uses TRBV18 and TRBJ2-5, with 7 bases fitting TRBD1. This CDR3 has 14 residues. With 2 bases clipped from V and 2 bases from J, the junction kept 2 bases outside the gene matches. CDR1 is KGHSH, CDR2 LQKENI, per germline. The CDR3 sequence: CASSPSRGQETQYF. The CDR3 DNA is TGTGCCAGCTCACCAAGCAGGGGGCAAGAGACCCAGTACTTC.

The rearrangement links TRBV6-6 to TRBJ2-7; TRBD2 matches 11 bases. Germline V gene data show CDR1 as MNHNY and CDR2 as SVGAGI (reference sequence). The CDR3 extends over 14 amino acids. Trimming took 10 bases from V and 1 from J; bases not matched to a gene: 6. The CDR3 DNA follows: TGTGCCACCATGTGGACTAGCGGGTCCTACGAGCAGTACTTC. This encodes CATMWTSGSYEQYF.

This chain connects TRBV5-4 to TRBJ2-2; 9 bases map to TRBD1. The trim removed 4 bases at V and 3 bases at J, leaving 4 bases unmatched. Germline CDR1 and CDR2: SGHNT and YYREEE (reference sequence). The length of the CDR3 is 15 residues. The CDR3 is CASSLGDRDTGELFF. The CDR3 DNA reads as TGTGCCAGCAGCCTGGGGGACAGGGACACCGGGGAGCTGTTTTTT.

About this clone: The germline gene is not matched at one end of the junction; a read error may be the cause. V is TRBV7-9 and J is TRBJ2-7, with D perhaps TRBD2 (6 bases). In germline, CDR1 is SEHNR, CDR2 FQNEAQ (reference sequence). The CDR3 sequence is 16 residues long. The CDR3 sequence: CSSSLAADTINYEQYF. The CDR3 nucleotides are TGTTCCAGCAGCTTAGCGGCGGACACCATAAACTACGAGCAGTACTTC.

The CDR3 DNA reads TGTGCCAGCAGCCCGAAGAAGCGGGAGTTTCTCTACGAGCAGTACTTC. Amino acids: CASSPKKREFLYEQYF. The chain recombines TRBV7-3 with TRBJ2-7; the match to TRBD2 covers 8 bases. The CDR3 loop spans 16 amino acids. J was trimmed by 3 bases and V by 5 bases; bases with no gene match: 12. Germline V lookup: CDR1 SGHTA, CDR2 FQGTGA.

A remark on this clone: This CDR3 is also generated by other DNA sequences in the sample. This chain uses TRBV30 with TRBJ1-5; maybe TRBD1 (6 bases). CDR3 length: 13 amino acids. Germline CDR1 GTSNPN, CDR2 SVGIG (reference sequence). Between the trimmed V and J ends, which lost 1 base and 4 bases, there was a span of 8 bases. This CDR3 is CAWSGGGNQPQHF. DNA of the CDR3: TGTGCCTGGAGTGGAGGGGGAAATCAGCCCCAGCATTTT.

The chain carries TRBV4-1 and TRBJ2-5; the match to TRBD2 covers 7 bases. The end of the DNA fits TRBJ2-7 better, so the J call may be wrong. Germline V lookup: CDR1 MGHRA, CDR2 YSYEKL. CDR3 length: 15 amino acids. Here the CDR3 reads CASSQDGGESYEQYF. Here the CDR3 DNA reads TGCGCCAGCAGCCAAGATGGGGGGGAGTCCTACGAGCAGTACTTC.